This T cell receptor beta chain came from a study of blood T cell repertoires in COVID-19. Study-level background: Italy, Spain and the United States were the sources of the convalescent and acute COVID-19 samples. PBMCs, B-cell-depleted T cells, or T cells were the source of the cDNA or gDNA that made up the material.

The CDR3 consists of 17 residues. The germline CDR1 and CDR2 sequences are SGHAT and FQNNGV. V shed 1 base and J shed 3 bases, with 18 bases lying between them. Original methodology: Estimation of nucleated cell counts relied on the amplification of reference gene primers. Generated by immunoSEQ multiplex PCR, the TCRdb table keeps only in-frame clones and is missing some. V and J calls plus clone size are reproduced from that table; the DNA served to infer D and trimming. The sample holds some 200,000 clones, roughly nine tenths seen once. This clonotype originated in a woman in her fifties or sixties with acute or convalescent COVID-19. The sample comprised peripheral blood. The V and J genes are TRBV11-2 and TRBJ1-1, with TRBD1 as a possible D gene (5 bases). CDR3: CASSLGPGGGGDTEAFF. DNA for the CDR3: TGTGCCAGCAGCTTAGGGCCAGGTGGGGGAGGGGACACTGAAGCTTTCTTT.